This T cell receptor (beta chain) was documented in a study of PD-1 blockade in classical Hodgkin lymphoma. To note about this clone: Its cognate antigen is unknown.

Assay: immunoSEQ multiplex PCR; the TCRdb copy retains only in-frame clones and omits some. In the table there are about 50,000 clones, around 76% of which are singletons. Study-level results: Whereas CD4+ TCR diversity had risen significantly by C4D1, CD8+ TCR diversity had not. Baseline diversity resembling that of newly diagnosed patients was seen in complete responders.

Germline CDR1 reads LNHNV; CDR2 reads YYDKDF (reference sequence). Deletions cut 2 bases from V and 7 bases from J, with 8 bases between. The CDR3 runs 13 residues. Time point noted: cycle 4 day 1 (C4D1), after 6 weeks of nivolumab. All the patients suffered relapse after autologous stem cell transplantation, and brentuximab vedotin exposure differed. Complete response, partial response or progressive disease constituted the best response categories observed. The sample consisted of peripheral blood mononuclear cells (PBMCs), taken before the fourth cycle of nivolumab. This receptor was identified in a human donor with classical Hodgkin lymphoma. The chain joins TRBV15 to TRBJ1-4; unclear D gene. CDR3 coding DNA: TGTGCCACCAGCAGAATACTGGGTGAAAAACTGTTTTTT. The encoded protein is CATSRILGEKLFF. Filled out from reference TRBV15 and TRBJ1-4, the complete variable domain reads DAMVIQNPRYQVTQFGKPVTLSCSQTLNHNVMYWYQQKSSQAPKLLFHYYDKDFNNEADTPDNFQSRRPNTSFCFLDIRSPGLGDTAMYLCATSRILGEKLFFGSGTQLSVL.